One T cell receptor beta chain is described in this entry. Measured with immunoSEQ multiplex PCR; TCRdb has only the in-frame clones, and not every one. The sample consists of 400,000 to 500,000 clones, 88% of them appearing once. This sample was included in a study of blood T cell repertoires in COVID-19. Study-wide context: Acute and convalescent COVID-19 samples came from the United States, Italy and Spain.

Germline CDR1 and CDR2: LNHNV and YYDKDF (reference sequence). The CDR3 spans 15 residues. Trimming cost V 0 bases and J 7 bases; bases outside gene matches: 6. Recruits, aged roughly 18 to 90 years, lived in 25 or so US areas. Each exposed participant met a COVID-19 case in the 2 weeks preceding study entry. V and J are TRBV15 and TRBJ2-7, with TRBD2 matching over 10 bases. This receptor was obtained from a woman under 30 who had been exposed to COVID-19. The material sequenced was PBMCs or T cells enriched from blood (not recorded which). The CDR3 sequence: CATSRDRAGGREQYF. The CDR3 bases are TGTGCCACCAGCAGAGATCGAGCGGGGGGGCGTGAGCAGTACTTC.